Below, one T cell receptor (beta chain) is given with its context. No antigen is known for it. This entry comes from a study of beta chain features in type 1 diabetes. Points from the study as a whole: No resolution was reached here on whether HLA type influences TCRB rearrangement. Shortening of TCRB CDR3s, moderate but significant, appeared in all four CD4+ subsets of Type 1 diabetes patients. Individuals with type 1 diabetes displayed fewer insertions and more deletions at VDJ junctions. PCR might pick shorter templates more often, in the same way for patients and controls.

Every donor provided one heparinised blood draw, which averaged about 110 mL. The investigators reverse transcribed all of the isolated RNA, so they sequenced expressed TCRB transcripts. Generated by immunoSEQ multiplex PCR, the TCRdb table keeps only in-frame clones and is missing some. The sample holds some 280,000 clones; 13% to 15% are singletons and the top ten take about 0.015%. Trimming left V 4 bases short and J 2 bases short, with 6 bases between. The CDR3 totals 13 residues. The germline gives CDR1 SEHNR, CDR2 FQNEAQ (reference sequence). The sequence was obtained from a young man with type 1 diabetes. The rearrangement uses TRBV7-9 and TRBJ1-3; TRBD1 might be the D (5 bases). The material sequenced was naive CD4+ T cells from blood. CDR3 loop: CASSSRAGNTIYF. In nucleotides, the CDR3 is TGTGCCAGCAGCTCCAGGGCTGGAAACACCATATATTTT.